This TCR beta chain was captured in a study of OX40 agonist ivuxolimab in advanced cancers. Study-level background: Melanoma, hepatocellular carcinoma, head and neck or renal cell cancer occurred in dose-escalation patients.

Turning to this clone: In the same sample, other DNA sequences code for this CDR3.

Method: immunoSEQ multiplex PCR; TCRdb's copy keeps in-frame clones and lacks some. The sample lists 55,000 to 65,000 clones; about 85% were seen once. This TCR was recovered from an adult with an advanced solid tumor such as melanoma, head and neck, liver or kidney cancer. Sequencing was performed on CD4+ or CD8+ T cells sorted from blood, taken in a trial of the OX40 agonist ivuxolimab.

CDR3 sequence (DNA): TGTGCCAGCAGCGCAAGACAGGGGGGGACTGAAGCTTTCTTT. Encoded protein: CASSARQGGTEAFF. The V call is TRBV9, the J call TRBJ1-1; 9 bases line up with TRBD1. Germline V gene lookup returns CDR1 SGDLS and CDR2 YYNGEE. The CDR3 runs 14 residues. Unmatched junction bases numbered 5, after V lost 3 bases and J lost 5 bases.